Listed below are T cell receptor beta chains from one sample, sequenced in a study of T cells in Graves' hyperthyroidism and ophthalmopathy. Via MiXCR, TCRdb re-called the multiplex PCR reads, giving one row per CDR3 protein. The repertoire holds some 550,000 distinct CDR3 sequences, 20% seen once, with about a quarter in the top ten. Source material: blood. The receptors were sampled from a young man with Graves' hyperthyroidism. Both conserved end residues are part of each CDR3. The order of the fields is V gene, J gene, clone size, CDR3 length, D gene, CDR3 protein, CDR3 DNA. A D gene is named only where the DNA matches it firmly. Rows may omit the clone size; those that give it use once, few, many or a size class.

V gene: TRBV13; J gene: TRBJ2-7; clone size: many; CDR3 length: 16; D gene: NA; CDR3 protein: CASSGTPTTSSYEQYF; CDR3 DNA: TGTGCCAGCAGCGGGACTCCCACAACGAGCTCCTACGAGCAGTACTTC
V gene: TRBV7-6; J gene: TRBJ2-7; clone size: once; CDR3 length: 14; D gene: NA; CDR3 protein: CASSLEDGAYEQYF; CDR3 DNA: TGTGCCAGCAGCTTAGAGGACGGAGCCTACGAGCAGTACTTC
V gene: TRBV20-1; J gene: TRBJ1-5; clone size: many; CDR3 length: 14; D gene: NA; CDR3 protein: CSARPLTRNQPQHF; CDR3 DNA: TGCAGTGCTAGGCCCCTTACACGCAATCAGCCCCAGCATTTT
V gene: TRBV9; J gene: TRBJ2-1; clone size: NA; CDR3 length: 17; D gene: TRBD1; CDR3 protein: CASSPPERTGRYNEQFF; CDR3 DNA: TGTGCCAGCAGCCCACCCGAACGGACAGGCCGCTACAATGAGCAGTTCTTC
V gene: TRBV7-8; J gene: TRBJ2-5; clone size: few; CDR3 length: 15; D gene: TRBD1; CDR3 protein: CASSSLTGSRETQYF; CDR3 DNA: TGTGCCAGCAGCTCCCTGACAGGGAGTAGAGAGACCCAGTACTTC
V gene: TRBV28; J gene: TRBJ1-5; clone size: many; CDR3 length: 14; D gene: TRBD1; CDR3 protein: CATTRGTGSQPQHF; CDR3 DNA: TGTGCCACCACCCGCGGGACAGGGAGTCAGCCCCAGCATTTT
V gene: TRBV12-3/TRBV12-4; J gene: TRBJ1-2; clone size: many; CDR3 length: 15; D gene: NA; CDR3 protein: CASTISTGWKGGYTF; CDR3 DNA: TGTGCCAGCACCATATCGACGGGTTGGAAGGGCGGCTACACCTTC
V gene: TRBV20-1; J gene: TRBJ2-5; clone size: many; CDR3 length: 14; D gene: TRBD1; CDR3 protein: CSAEVVGGEGTQYF; CDR3 DNA: TGCAGTGCCGAGGTTGTAGGGGGCGAAGGGACCCAGTACTTC
V gene: TRBV5-1; J gene: TRBJ1-2; clone size: NA; CDR3 length: 14; D gene: NA; CDR3 protein: CASSLSAGTHGYTF; CDR3 DNA: TGCGCCAGCAGCCTCTCGGCAGGGACCCATGGCTACACCTTC
V gene: TRBV30; J gene: TRBJ1-2; clone size: NA; CDR3 length: 17; D gene: TRBD1; CDR3 protein: CAWTTRDREGCLWDYTF; CDR3 DNA: TGTGCCTGGACCACCCGGGACAGGGAAGGGTGCTTGTGGGACTACACCTTC
V gene: TRBV30; J gene: TRBJ1-1; clone size: NA; CDR3 length: 11; D gene: NA; CDR3 protein: CAWSGLRWAFF; CDR3 DNA: TGTGCCTGGAGTGGGCTGAGATGGGCTTTCTTT
V gene: TRBV5-6; J gene: TRBJ2-7; clone size: many; CDR3 length: 13; D gene: TRBD1; CDR3 protein: CASSLDYRGEQYF; CDR3 DNA: TGTGCCAGCAGCTTGGATTACAGGGGCGAGCAGTACTTC
V gene: TRBV12-3/TRBV12-4; J gene: TRBJ2-7; clone size: NA; CDR3 length: 15; D gene: NA; CDR3 protein: CASSLEFDSSYEQYF; CDR3 DNA: TGTGCCAGCAGTTTAGAGTTCGACAGCTCCTACGAGCAGTACTTC
V gene: TRBV20-1; J gene: TRBJ2-7; clone size: many; CDR3 length: 14; D gene: NA; CDR3 protein: CSARSWRISYEQYF; CDR3 DNA: TGCAGTGCTAGGTCTTGGCGCATCTCCTACGAGCAGTACTTC
V gene: TRBV9; J gene: TRBJ1-2; clone size: NA; CDR3 length: 15; D gene: TRBD1; CDR3 protein: CASSRDSYSLYGYTF; CDR3 DNA: TGTGCCAGCAGCCGGGACAGCTATTCCCTCTATGGCTACACCTTC
V gene: TRBV19; J gene: TRBJ2-4; clone size: NA; CDR3 length: 20; D gene: NA; CDR3 protein: CASSREALRGPSIAKNIQYF; CDR3 DNA: TGTGCCAGTAGTAGAGAGGCTCTCAGGGGACCATCCATAGCCAAAAACATTCAGTACTTC
V gene: TRBV9; J gene: TRBJ2-4; clone size: NA; CDR3 length: 15; D gene: NA; CDR3 protein: CASSVRGLAKNIQYF; CDR3 DNA: TGTGCCAGCAGCGTTAGAGGTTTAGCCAAAAACATTCAGTACTTC
V gene: TRBV15; J gene: TRBJ2-4; clone size: NA; CDR3 length: 16; D gene: NA; CDR3 protein: CATSRGSGWGKNIQYF; CDR3 DNA: TGTGCCACCAGCAGAGGGAGCGGGTGGGGCAAAAACATTCAGTACTTC
V gene: TRBV20-1; J gene: TRBJ2-5; clone size: NA; CDR3 length: 12; D gene: NA; CDR3 protein: CSAKSFGETQYF; CDR3 DNA: TGCAGTGCCAAATCGTTCGGAGAGACCCAGTACTTC
V gene: TRBV6-1; J gene: TRBJ1-2; clone size: many; CDR3 length: 13; D gene: TRBD1; CDR3 protein: CASSAGTGGGYTF; CDR3 DNA: TGTGCCAGCAGTGCCGGGACAGGGGGAGGCTACACCTTC
V gene: TRBV6-1; J gene: TRBJ1-2; clone size: many; CDR3 length: 12; D gene: NA; CDR3 protein: CASSRGLQGYTF; CDR3 DNA: TGTGCCAGCAGCCGGGGACTTCAGGGCTACACCTTC
V gene: TRBV2; J gene: TRBJ2-7; clone size: many; CDR3 length: 14; D gene: NA; CDR3 protein: CASSEANGPYEQYF; CDR3 DNA: TGTGCCAGCAGTGAAGCGAACGGACCTTACGAGCAGTACTTC
V gene: TRBV6-5; J gene: TRBJ1-1; clone size: few; CDR3 length: 13; D gene: NA; CDR3 protein: CASSYGISSEAFF; CDR3 DNA: TGTGCCAGCAGTTACGGGATCTCCTCCGAAGCTTTCTTT
V gene: TRBV20-1; J gene: TRBJ1-2; clone size: many; CDR3 length: 13; D gene: NA; CDR3 protein: CSARDGGGAGYTF; CDR3 DNA: TGCAGTGCTAGAGATGGGGGGGGCGCCGGCTACACCTTC
V gene: TRBV7-2; J gene: TRBJ1-5; clone size: NA; CDR3 length: 13; D gene: NA; CDR3 protein: CASSLDRWQPQHF; CDR3 DNA: TGTGCCAGCAGCTTAGATCGTTGGCAGCCCCAGCATTTT
V gene: TRBV5-1; J gene: TRBJ1-2; clone size: many; CDR3 length: 16; D gene: TRBD1; CDR3 protein: CASSQPETGGTYGYTF; CDR3 DNA: TGCGCCAGCAGCCAGCCGGAGACAGGGGGCACCTATGGCTACACCTTC
V gene: TRBV15; J gene: TRBJ1-5; clone size: many; CDR3 length: 15; D gene: NA; CDR3 protein: CATSRDRVSNQPQHF; CDR3 DNA: TGTGCCACCAGCAGAGATCGGGTTAGCAATCAGCCCCAGCATTTT
V gene: TRBV19; J gene: TRBJ2-2; clone size: many; CDR3 length: 14; D gene: TRBD1; CDR3 protein: CATQRGPGRGELFF; CDR3 DNA: TGTGCCACCCAGAGGGGGCCGGGGCGCGGGGAGCTGTTTTTT
V gene: TRBV28; J gene: TRBJ2-7; clone size: NA; CDR3 length: 15; D gene: NA; CDR3 protein: CASRRLGGASYEQYF; CDR3 DNA: TGTGCCAGCAGGAGGCTGGGGGGGGCCTCCTACGAGCAGTACTTC
V gene: TRBV6-5; J gene: TRBJ2-5; clone size: many; CDR3 length: 17; D gene: NA; CDR3 protein: CASSYSKQARLQETQYF; CDR3 DNA: TGTGCCAGCAGTTACTCGAAGCAGGCCCGGCTCCAAGAGACCCAGTACTTC
V gene: TRBV13; J gene: TRBJ1-6; clone size: NA; CDR3 length: 14; D gene: NA; CDR3 protein: CASSTGLTNSPLHF; CDR3 DNA: TGTGCCAGCAGTACGGGACTGACCAATTCACCCCTCCACTTT
V gene: TRBV10-3; J gene: TRBJ2-5; clone size: few; CDR3 length: 12; D gene: NA; CDR3 protein: CAISESAETQYF; CDR3 DNA: TGTGCCATCAGTGAGTCCGCAGAGACCCAGTACTTC
V gene: TRBV7-9; J gene: TRBJ1-2; clone size: many; CDR3 length: 14; D gene: TRBD1; CDR3 protein: CASSSATGESGYTF; CDR3 DNA: TGTGCCAGCAGCTCCGCGACAGGGGAGAGCGGCTACACCTTC
V gene: TRBV5-1; J gene: TRBJ1-1; clone size: few; CDR3 length: 18; D gene: NA; CDR3 protein: CASSWGGTTFTMNTEAFF; CDR3 DNA: TGCGCCAGCAGCTGGGGGGGGACGACCTTTACTATGAACACTGAAGCTTTCTTT
V gene: TRBV2; J gene: TRBJ2-7; clone size: many; CDR3 length: 11; D gene: NA; CDR3 protein: CASSEAREQYF; CDR3 DNA: TGTGCCAGCAGTGAAGCCCGAGAGCAGTACTTC
V gene: TRBV11-1; J gene: TRBJ1-1; clone size: many; CDR3 length: 16; D gene: NA; CDR3 protein: CASSLAWGRDRAEAFF; CDR3 DNA: TGTGCCAGCAGCTTAGCCTGGGGGAGGGATCGAGCTGAAGCTTTCTTT
V gene: TRBV18; J gene: TRBJ1-1; clone size: many; CDR3 length: 14; D gene: NA; CDR3 protein: CASSPTGGGTEAFF; CDR3 DNA: TGTGCCAGCTCACCAACGGGGGGTGGCACTGAAGCTTTCTTT
V gene: TRBV28; J gene: TRBJ2-7; clone size: NA; CDR3 length: 15; D gene: TRBD1; CDR3 protein: CASSSPTGTAYEQYF; CDR3 DNA: TGTGCCAGCAGTTCGCCCACCGGGACAGCCTACGAGCAGTACTTC
V gene: TRBV19; J gene: TRBJ1-5; clone size: many; CDR3 length: 16; D gene: NA; CDR3 protein: CASSIRRGFSNQPQHF; CDR3 DNA: TGTGCCAGTAGTATCCGGCGGGGGTTCAGCAATCAGCCCCAGCATTTT
V gene: TRBV10-3; J gene: TRBJ2-2; clone size: NA; CDR3 length: 15; D gene: NA; CDR3 protein: CATSLATANTGELFF; CDR3 DNA: TGTGCCACTTCCCTTGCCACAGCGAACACCGGGGAGCTGTTTTTT
V gene: TRBV11-2; J gene: TRBJ2-5; clone size: many; CDR3 length: 13; D gene: TRBD1; CDR3 protein: CASSFDRVETQYF; CDR3 DNA: TGTGCCAGCAGCTTCGACAGGGTAGAGACCCAGTACTTC
V gene: TRBV10-3; J gene: TRBJ2-2; clone size: few; CDR3 length: 14; D gene: NA; CDR3 protein: CAISRKGGAGELFF; CDR3 DNA: TGTGCCATCAGTCGGAAGGGGGGCGCCGGGGAGCTGTTTTTT
V gene: TRBV5-1; J gene: TRBJ1-2; clone size: many; CDR3 length: 14; D gene: NA; CDR3 protein: CASSFGGGLDGYTF; CDR3 DNA: TGCGCCAGCAGCTTCGGGGGGGGCCTGGATGGCTACACCTTC
V gene: TRBV12-3/TRBV12-4; J gene: TRBJ1-5; clone size: NA; CDR3 length: 12; D gene: NA; CDR3 protein: CASTSGSQPQHF; CDR3 DNA: TGTGCCAGCACCTCAGGGAGCCAGCCCCAGCATTTT
V gene: TRBV6-5; J gene: TRBJ1-1; clone size: many; CDR3 length: 11; D gene: NA; CDR3 protein: CASIIQFWAFF; CDR3 DNA: TGTGCCAGCATAATACAGTTTTGGGCTTTCTTT
V gene: TRBV12-3/TRBV12-4; J gene: TRBJ2-2; clone size: few; CDR3 length: 12; D gene: NA; CDR3 protein: CASTPPTGELFF; CDR3 DNA: TGTGCCAGCACTCCTCCCACCGGGGAGCTGTTTTTT
V gene: TRBV12-3/TRBV12-4; J gene: TRBJ2-7; clone size: NA; CDR3 length: 15; D gene: TRBD1; CDR3 protein: CASSYSGTGGTEQYF; CDR3 DNA: TGTGCCAGCAGCTATTCCGGGACAGGGGGGACCGAGCAGTACTTC
V gene: TRBV29-1; J gene: TRBJ1-1; clone size: few; CDR3 length: 11; D gene: NA; CDR3 protein: CSVEVDREAFF; CDR3 DNA: TGCAGCGTTGAGGTTGACCGGGAGGCTTTCTTT
V gene: TRBV29-1; J gene: TRBJ1-1; clone size: NA; CDR3 length: 10; D gene: NA; CDR3 protein: CSVGADEAFF; CDR3 DNA: TGCAGCGTTGGGGCAGATGAAGCTTTCTTT
V gene: TRBV12-3/TRBV12-4; J gene: TRBJ1-5; clone size: NA; CDR3 length: 13; D gene: NA; CDR3 protein: CASSFLRNQPQHF; CDR3 DNA: TGTGCCAGCAGTTTCCTACGAAATCAGCCTCAGCATTTT
V gene: TRBV28; J gene: TRBJ1-1; clone size: many; CDR3 length: 14; D gene: TRBD1; CDR3 protein: CASSSGGMNTEAFF; CDR3 DNA: TGTGCCAGCAGTTCAGGGGGAATGAACACTGAAGCTTTCTTT
V gene: TRBV10-1; J gene: TRBJ2-2; clone size: few; CDR3 length: 14; D gene: TRBD1; CDR3 protein: CASSRGTGTGELFF; CDR3 DNA: TGCGCCAGCAGTAGGGGGACAGGGACCGGGGAGCTGTTTTTT
V gene: TRBV5-1; J gene: TRBJ1-3; clone size: many; CDR3 length: 14; D gene: NA; CDR3 protein: CASSLEDSGNTIYF; CDR3 DNA: TGCGCCAGCAGCTTGGAAGACTCTGGAAACACCATATATTTT
V gene: TRBV7-9; J gene: TRBJ2-7; clone size: many; CDR3 length: 14; D gene: NA; CDR3 protein: CASSLAGFSYEQYF; CDR3 DNA: TGTGCCAGCAGCTTAGCAGGGTTCTCCTACGAGCAGTACTTC
V gene: TRBV2; J gene: TRBJ1-3; clone size: NA; CDR3 length: 15; D gene: NA; CDR3 protein: CASLQGSGSGNTIYF; CDR3 DNA: TGTGCCAGTTTACAGGGTTCGGGCTCTGGAAACACCATATATTTT
V gene: TRBV5-1; J gene: TRBJ2-2; clone size: many; CDR3 length: 15; D gene: NA; CDR3 protein: CASSADSLGSGELFF; CDR3 DNA: TGCGCCAGCAGCGCGGACTCCCTGGGTTCCGGGGAGCTGTTTTTT